This is a list of T cell receptor beta chains from one sample in a study of CD8+CD57+ T cells in acquired aplastic anemia. TCRdb ran MiXCR on the reads and lists one entry per CDR3 protein. Among some 410,000 distinct CDR3 sequences listed, about 70% were seen once. The specimen sequenced was sorted CD4+, CD8+, or CD8+CD57+ T cells (not recorded which) from PBMCs. Receptors originate from a human donor in good health, serving as a control. The conserved cysteine and the conserved F or W are not part of the CDR3 here.

TRBJ1-6,TRBV2,ASREHRRHPDLH
TRBJ2-3,TRBV6-6,ASSYGGVGTQY
TRBJ2-7,TRBV12-3/TRBV12-4,ASSRHGGGYEQY
TRBJ2-1,TRBV18,ASSPQPGTQF
TRBJ2-7,TRBV5-1,ASTVWRLFYEQY
TRBJ1-6,TRBV14,ASSPARYEQYLD
TRBJ1-1,TRBV10-3,AISGDRGIEAF
TRBJ2-7,TRBV11-1,ASSFNGGRGGYEQY
TRBJ1-2,TRBV29-1,SVADRWNDYGYT
TRBJ2-3,TRBV20-1,SALLAGGNTDTQY
TRBJ2-1,TRBV15,ATRVASSYNEQF
TRBJ2-7,TRBV10-1,ASSARTAYEQY
TRBJ2-7,TRBV7-3,ASSPGAGASYELY
TRBJ2-1,TRBV9,ASSIYAPDSQLF
TRBJ2-7,TRBV7-9,ASSRDRGNSYEQY
TRBJ1-2,TRBV10-3,AISEGAGVFGYT
TRBJ2-2,TRBV7-2,ASSLAGGQDTQYLF
TRBJ1-2,TRBV7-9,ASSSGQTYGCT
TRBJ2-7,TRBV11-2,ASSLRTEPASPLY
TRBJ2-7,TRBV13,ASSWEGGGLGEQY
TRBJ2-1,TRBV9,ASSQGPMVEYF
TRBJ2-1,TRBV6-1,ASSEDFSRGHL
TRBJ1-1,TRBV7-9,ASSLLNRGTEAF
TRBJ2-7,TRBV11-3,ASSVIGGGAYEQY
TRBJ1-1,TRBV2,ASSSGTGNTEAF
TRBJ2-2,TRBV7-2,ASSLRGGGTGELF
TRBJ1-5,TRBV11-1,ASTLASGVHPQH
TRBJ2-7,TRBV7-2,ASSFDRVYEH
TRBJ2-1,TRBV7-2,ASSSRDTTYKQHF
TRBJ1-2,TRBV24-1,ATSDGTGGYT
TRBJ2-1,TRBV20-1,SARDGSGEDNEQF
TRBJ2-5,TRBV15,ATSSGGTEETQY
TRBJ2-5,TRBV6-5,ASSYLGTVQETQY
TRBJ2-6,TRBV7-3,ASSHAVNSGAHVLT
TRBJ1-4,TRBV12-3/TRBV12-4,AISLGDLATNEKLF
TRBJ2-3,TRBV11-2,ASSFSQYARTDTQY
TRBJ2-3,TRBV12-5,ASALGGFTDTQY
TRBJ2-7,TRBV7-2,ASSSSRDTLYEQY
TRBJ1-2,TRBV7-3,ASSLGEANYGDP
TRBJ1-3,TRBV30,AGGSSSGNTIY
TRBJ1-6,TRBV19,ASSNILGQSYNSPLH
TRBJ2-3,TRBV2,ASSPPGLTDTQY
TRBJ2-6,TRBV7-8,ASSPLPALT
TRBJ1-6,TRBV12-5,ASMHRTGGSPLH